Given below is one T cell receptor beta chain in context. Its antigen is still unknown. The source of the sample is a study of T cell clones after liver transplantation. Study details: Third-party-reactive TCRbeta sequences from pre-transplant mixed lymphocyte reactions served as antigen-independent comparators. General observations from the study: Low donor cell numbers restricted donor-reactive repertoire measurement in a couple of subjects. Rather than being deleted, graft donor-reactive T cells may have moved into the graft.

TCRdb's table, derived via immunoSEQ multiplex PCR, lists solely in-frame clones and lacks some. The sample includes about 72,000 clones, around 90% of them seen just once. Unstimulated PBMCs were sorted into CD3+CD4+ and CD3+CD8+ populations. In germline, CDR1 is SGHDT, CDR2 YYEEEE. Trimming removed 0 bases at V and 3 bases at J, with 12 bases between. CDR3 length equals 15 residues. The V call is TRBV5-6, the J call TRBJ2-5, with D maybe TRBD2 (6 bases). Sequenced material: CD4+ T cells from blood, taken before liver transplant. This TCR was sampled from a human donor who received a liver transplant. The CDR3 sequence is CASSLGGGAEETQYF. The CDR3 region has the DNA TGTGCCAGCAGCTTGGGGGGAGGTGCGGAAGAGACCCAGTACTTC. Variable domain in full (rest from reference TRBV5-6 and TRBJ2-5): DAGVTQSPTHLIKTRGQQVTLRCSPKSGHDTVSWYQQALGQGPQFIFQYYEEEERQRGNFPDRFSGHQFPNYSSELNVNALLLGDSALYLCASSLGGGAEETQYFGPGTRLLVL.